This T cell receptor beta chain was captured by sequencing in a study of blood T cell repertoires in COVID-19. Overall study context: Donors in the United States, Italy and Spain gave samples during acute or convalescent COVID-19. Sources were T cells, B-cell-depleted T cells, or PBMCs; the material itself was cDNA or gDNA.

Under the authors' procedure: Nucleated cell number was recorded as an estimate derived from reference gene primer amplification. The table came from immunoSEQ multiplex PCR; TCRdb's copy has only in-frame clones and leaves some out. Clone size and V and J calls were adopted from that table, with D and trimming inferred from the DNA. The sample records around 150,000 clones, approximately 84% being singletons. The ends were cut back, 1 base at V and 1 base at J, with 7 bases in the middle. CDR3 length: 14 amino acids. Germline CDR1 SEHNR, CDR2 FQNEAQ (reference sequence). The TCR originated in a man aged 35 to 55 with acute or convalescent COVID-19. Material: peripheral blood. The chain employs TRBV7-9 and TRBJ2-5, with D unresolved. DNA of the CDR3: TGTGCCAGCAGCTTAGTCCCGTTCCAAGAGACCCAGTACTTC. Its translation: CASSLVPFQETQYF.